This T cell receptor (beta chain) came from a study of shared clonotypes between healthy human individuals. Study conclusions and caveats: Depth of sequencing was expected to influence donor clonotype sharing. A reduction in generation probabilities was seen for non-shared clonotypes relative to those shared by all four donors.

Sequencing used immunoSEQ multiplex PCR; TCRdb keeps in-frame clones, though not all of them. The profile covers 2 million to 2.5 million clones, with under 97% appearing a single time and about 0.13% taken by the ten largest. On this clone itself: Antigen specificity is unknown.

Germline CDR1 SEHNR, CDR2 FQNEAQ (reference sequence). The CDR3 runs to 15 residues. V gave up 5 bases and J gave up 2 bases, with 12 bases separating them. This TCR came from a man aged 18 to 30 in good health. The J gene is TRBJ1-4, the V gene TRBV7-9, with D possibly TRBD1 on 6 matching bases. Sequenced input: naive CD4+ T cells sorted from blood. Subset denoted: CD45RA+ positively selected. DNA of the CDR3: TGTGCCAGCAGCGGGAGGGGGGCGACTAATGAAAAACTGTTTTTT. It yields the protein CASSGRGATNEKLFF.